This T cell receptor (beta chain) was documented in a study of blood T cell repertoires in COVID-19. Turning to the study itself: The samples span acute and convalescent COVID-19 from the United States, Italy and Spain. The cDNA or gDNA used as material had been derived from T cells, B-cell-depleted T cells, or PBMCs.

Only in-frame clones appear in the TCRdb table, and some are missing; sequencing was by immunoSEQ multiplex PCR. The data show about 100,000 clones, with around 81% seen just once and around 15% held by the top ten. The germline V gene encodes CDR1 SGDLS and CDR2 YYNGEE. This CDR3 has 15 amino acids. V lost 0 bases and J lost 4; bases outside the gene matches: 5. This clone was seen only once. Source material: peripheral blood. The chain carries TRBV9 and TRBJ1-2; 8 bases line up with TRBD1. The receptor was derived from a man in his forties or fifties with active or convalescent COVID-19. CDR3 amino acids: CASSVGTGFGYGYTF. The CDR3 nucleotides are TGTGCCAGCAGCGTAGGGACAGGGTTCGGCTATGGCTACACCTTC. The complete variable domain, with remaining parts taken from reference TRBV9 and TRBJ1-2, reads DSGVTQTPKHLITATGQRVTLRCSPRSGDLSVYWYQQSLDQGLQFLIQYYNGEERAKGNILERFSAQQFPDLHSELNLSSLELGDSALYFCASSVGTGFGYGYTFGSGTRLTVV.